The table lists the clone carrying this T cell receptor beta chain with a count of one. These data are taken from a study of pediatric ulcerative colitis. V lost 7 bases and J lost 4, with 14 bases in between. The CDR3 totals 14 residues. Looked up from germline, CDR1 is MNHEY and CDR2 is SMNVEV (reference sequence). Produced via immunoSEQ multiplex PCR; TCRdb's table is partial and in-frame only. The sample has approximately 13,000 clones, approximately 71% seen once. The rectum was sampled with one to two pinch biopsies at colonoscopy. This rearrangement joins TRBV27 to TRBJ2-1, with D possibly called TRBD1 or TRBD2 (5 bases each). Sequenced material: gut tissue. This TCR was sampled from a boy aged 5-17 years who was a control in a study of pediatric ulcerative colitis. This CDR3 is CASMGKWGYNEQFF. The CDR3 nucleotides are TGTGCCAGCATGGGGAAGTGGGGGTACAATGAGCAGTTCTTC.